Shown below are 23 T cell receptor beta chains from a single sample sequenced in a study of identical twins. TCRdb ran MiXCR on the 5' RACE reads and lists one entry per CDR3 protein. The sample has 450,000 or so distinct CDR3 sequences, over 11% seen once. The data also belong to a second study, concerning yellow fever vaccine responses in identical twins.

Sequenced: CD4+ T cells sorted from blood. The receptors here all came from a woman under 30 in good health.

The genes are TRBV28 and TRBJ2-7; D gene ambiguous. V was pared by 8 bases and J by 6 bases, with 14 bases between. Germline V CDR1 and CDR2: MDHEN, SYDVKM. The CDR3 is 12 residues long. As DNA, the CDR3 is TGTGCCAGCGGTGTCCAGATAGGCGAGCAGTACTTC. It codes for CASGVQIGEQYF.

V usage is TRBV2 and J usage is TRBJ2-7, with D perhaps TRBD1 (6 bases). V lost 7 bases, J lost 4 bases, and 14 bases lay in between. The CDR3 length is 13 residues. Germline V gene sequence: CDR1 SNHLY, CDR2 FYNNEI. The CDR3 region has the DNA TGTGCCAGCAATTACGGGACACTATACGAGCAGTACTTC. Translation: CASNYGTLYEQYF.

This clonotype was counted ten times or more. This chain links TRBV29-1 with TRBJ2-5; D is perhaps TRBD2 (5 bases). The germline V gene has CDR1 SQVTM and CDR2 ANQGSEA. Trimming took off 4 bases at V and 5 bases at J, with 17 bases between the two ends. The CDR3 length is 14 residues. CDR3 residues: CSVVGKSPAETQYF. CDR3 nucleotides: TGCAGCGTTGTCGGGAAAAGCCCCGCGGAGACCCAGTACTTC.

The chain joins TRBV15 to TRBJ2-7, with D possibly being TRBD1 (7 bases). The V gene lost 2 bases and the J gene lost 7 bases, with 9 bases spanning the gap. Germline values: CDR1 LNHNV, CDR2 YYDKDF (reference sequence). This CDR3 contains 12 residues. The CDR3: CATSRPGGEQYF. CDR3 nucleotides: TGTGCCACCAGCAGACCAGGGGGGGAGCAGTACTTC.

The chain is built from TRBV3-1 and TRBJ2-1; the match to TRBD2 covers 12 bases. There are 15 residues in the CDR3. CDR1 is LGHDT, CDR2 YNNKEL, per germline (reference sequence). Unmatched junction bases numbered 5, after V lost 1 base and J lost 10 bases. The CDR3 DNA follows: TGTGCCAGCAGCCAAGGCCTAGCGGGGGGGACCGAGCAGTTCTTC. Amino acids: CASSQGLAGGTEQFF.

The sample holds a few counts of this clonotype. The V call is TRBV3-1, the J call TRBJ2-1; 11 bases agree with TRBD2. The CDR3 is 16 residues long. Germline V gene data show CDR1 as LGHDT and CDR2 as YNNKEL (reference sequence). V lost 2 bases and J lost 5; bases outside the gene matches: 5. CDR3: CASSQLAGGEHNEQFF. CDR3 in DNA: TGTGCCAGCAGCCAACTAGCGGGGGGAGAGCACAATGAGCAGTTCTTC.

This clonotype was found a few times. The rearrangement uses TRBV10-3 and TRBJ1-1; D gene unclear. This CDR3 is built from 12 residues. Trimming took 3 bases from V and 3 from J, leaving 5 bases between them. Germline V CDR1 and CDR2: ENHRY, SYGVKD. The CDR3 sequence is CAISDGYTEAFF. DNA of the CDR3: TGTGCCATCAGTGATGGGTACACTGAAGCTTTCTTT.

This sequence joins TRBV18 and TRBJ2-2; 10 nucleotides align to TRBD1. This CDR3 comprises 17 residues. V was pared by 0 bases and J by 5 bases, with 6 bases of the junction left unmatched. CDR1 KGHSH and CDR2 LQKENI come from the germline V gene. CDR3 amino acids: CASSPPRGTGATGELFF. The CDR3 coding sequence is TGTGCCAGCTCACCACCTCGGGGGACAGGGGCAACCGGGGAGCTGTTTTTT. Together with reference TRBV18 and TRBJ2-2, the CDR3 gives the full variable domain: NAGVMQNPRHLVRRRGQEARLRCSPMKGHSHVYWYRQLPEEGLKFMVYLQKENIIDESGMPKERFSAEFPKEGPSILRIQQVVRGDSAAYFCASSPPRGTGATGELFFGEGSRLTVL.

This clonotype was seen a handful of times. This chain's CDR3 is CSAHPGLAKNIQYF. Written as DNA, the CDR3 is TGCAGTGCTCATCCGGGACTAGCCAAAAACATTCAGTACTTC. The V call is TRBV20-1, the J call TRBJ2-4, with a weak D call TRBD2 (6 bases). Trimming cost V 5 bases and J 0 bases, with 11 bases left between them. The CDR3 sequence is 14 residues long. Germline assignment: CDR1 DFQATT and CDR2 SNEGSKA (reference sequence).

There are a few counts of this clonotype. The chain combines TRBV20-1 with TRBJ2-3; a weak D match, TRBD2 (6 bases). V lost 1 base, J lost 3 bases, and 11 bases lay in between. The CDR3 length is 14 residues. CDR1 is DFQATT, CDR2 SNEGSKA, per germline (reference sequence). The CDR3 loop reads CSARVGGTTDTQYF. The CDR3 DNA reads TGCAGTGCTAGAGTTGGCGGGACGACAGATACGCAGTATTTT.

This clonotype was counted between two and nine times. V is TRBV23-1 and J is TRBJ2-1; TRBD1 is a possible D gene (6 bases). TRBV23-1 is flagged as an ORF with uncertain function. V was clipped by 4 bases and J by 1 base, with 23 bases between them. This CDR3 contains 19 residues. As DNA, the CDR3 is TGCGCCAGCAGTCCATCCCGTCACCGGGACACTCCGTCCTACAATGAGCAGTTCTTC. This gives the protein CASSPSRHRDTPSYNEQFF.

The rearrangement links TRBV15 to TRBJ1-5; maybe TRBD1 (6 bases). V was clipped by 2 bases and J by 7 bases, with 18 bases between them. The CDR3 is 16 amino acids. Germline CDR1 is LNHNV and CDR2 is YYDKDF (reference sequence). The CDR3 here is CATSRPGATGGQPQHF. DNA for the CDR3: TGTGCCACCAGCAGACCTGGCGCGACAGGAGGGCAGCCCCAGCATTTT.

This clonotype was observed a handful of times. The chain is built from TRBV20-1 and TRBJ2-4, with 8 positions matching TRBD1. Trimming cost V 0 bases and J 8 bases; bases outside gene matches: 6. The germline V gene encodes CDR1 DFQATT and CDR2 SNEGSKA (reference sequence). The CDR3 runs to 14 residues. CDR3 in DNA: TGCAGTGCTAGAGAAACCGGGACAGGTCACATTCAGTACTTC. This encodes CSARETGTGHIQYF.

This clonotype has a single count. This rearrangement joins TRBV2 to TRBJ2-2; 7 positions agree with TRBD1. V lost 7 bases to trimming and J lost 0 bases; unmatched junction nucleotides: 2. Germline V gene data show CDR1 as SNHLY and CDR2 as FYNNEI. CDR3 size: 14 residues. The CDR3 sequence: CASKGGANTGELFF. The CDR3 coding sequence is TGTGCCAGCAAAGGGGGCGCGAACACCGGGGAGCTGTTTTTT.

This clonotype was seen more than once but under ten times. The rearrangement links TRBV20-1 to TRBJ2-3, with a tentative D call TRBD1 (6 bases). CDR3 length: 16 amino acids. CDR1 and CDR2 from the germline V gene are DFQATT and SNEGSKA (reference sequence). The V gene lost 1 base and the J gene lost 2 bases, with 16 bases spanning the gap. The CDR3 loop is CSARGQALGFTDTQYF. CDR3 bases: TGCAGTGCTAGAGGACAGGCCCTGGGCTTCACAGATACGCAGTATTTT.

The table lists this clonotype with a few counts. This chain joins TRBV15 and TRBJ1-6; D is unresolved. Germline CDR1 is LNHNV and CDR2 is YYDKDF (reference sequence). V lost 4 bases to trimming and J lost 8 bases, with 6 bases between them. This CDR3 has 12 residues. The CDR3 DNA is TGTGCCACCAGCAACGGGGATTCACCCCTCCACTTT. Translated, it gives CATSNGDSPLHF.

This clonotype was observed a handful of times. This chain joins TRBV7-3 and TRBJ2-5; 9 bases align to TRBD2. The CDR3 is 22 amino acids. Germline V gene lookup returns CDR1 SGHTA and CDR2 FQGTGA. Trimming took 3 bases from V and 3 from J; bases not matched to a gene: 26. CDR3 region: CASSLTVRDRLAGQIFKETQYF. Here the CDR3 DNA reads TGTGCCAGCAGCTTGACGGTCAGGGATCGCCTAGCGGGGCAAATTTTTAAAGAGACCCAGTACTTC.

This rearrangement joins TRBV5-5 to TRBJ2-7; D is possibly TRBD1 (5 bases). This CDR3 contains 15 residues. CDR1 is SGHKS, CDR2 YYEKEE, per germline (reference sequence). V lost 2 bases and J lost 2, with 14 bases in between. Written as DNA, the CDR3 is TGTGCCAGCAGCTTACAGGAACTCAGACCCTACGAGCAGTACTTC. Translating gives CASSLQELRPYEQYF.

DNA of the CDR3: TGTGCCAGCAGCCGAAATAAACTCCTAGCGGGGGGCCTCGAAGATACGCAGTATTTT. This gives the protein CASSRNKLLAGGLEDTQYF. This chain connects TRBV3-1 to TRBJ2-3; 11 nucleotides match TRBD2. The junction had 17 bases not matched to a gene; V was cut back by 4 bases and J by 5 bases. The CDR3 is 19 residues long. Germline CDR1 is LGHDT and CDR2 is YNNKEL (reference sequence).

This clonotype showed up just a few times. The gene calls are TRBV6-1 and TRBJ2-5, with 12 bases that match TRBD2. Germline assignment: CDR1 MNHNS and CDR2 SASEGT. There are 16 residues in the CDR3. With V trimmed by 4 bases and J by 0 bases, 3 bases remained unmatched. The CDR3 DNA reads TGTGCCAGCAGTGCAGGACTAGCGGGGTACCAAGAGACCCAGTACTTC. Its protein product is CASSAGLAGYQETQYF.

The chain joins TRBV3-1 to TRBJ1-1; weak D call: TRBD1 (6 bases). This CDR3 comprises 15 residues. Germline V gene lookup returns CDR1 LGHDT and CDR2 YNNKEL (reference sequence). V was cut by 7 bases and J by 0 bases, with 15 bases left in between. The CDR3 nucleotides read TGTGCCAGCACCCCACGGACAGACATGAACACTGAAGCTTTCTTT. It encodes CASTPRTDMNTEAFF.

The V and J genes are TRBV5-5 and TRBJ2-5, with D possibly being TRBD1 (5 bases). Germline V gene data show CDR1 as SGHKS and CDR2 as YYEKEE (reference sequence). Trimming cost V 4 bases and J 5 bases, with 12 bases left between them. The CDR3 extends over 13 amino acids. As DNA, the CDR3 is TGTGCCAGCAGCGGGGCTGAGGCCGAGACCCAGTACTTC. Its protein is CASSGAEAETQYF.

The chain carries TRBV6-2 or TRBV6-3 and TRBJ1-2; D is ambiguous. V gave up 7 bases and J gave up 4 bases, with 10 bases separating them. CDR3 length: 12 residues. Germline V CDR1 and CDR2: MNHEY, SVGEGT. DNA for the CDR3: TGTGCCAGCATGGGAGGATCCTATGGCTACACCTTC. It is translated as CASMGGSYGYTF.